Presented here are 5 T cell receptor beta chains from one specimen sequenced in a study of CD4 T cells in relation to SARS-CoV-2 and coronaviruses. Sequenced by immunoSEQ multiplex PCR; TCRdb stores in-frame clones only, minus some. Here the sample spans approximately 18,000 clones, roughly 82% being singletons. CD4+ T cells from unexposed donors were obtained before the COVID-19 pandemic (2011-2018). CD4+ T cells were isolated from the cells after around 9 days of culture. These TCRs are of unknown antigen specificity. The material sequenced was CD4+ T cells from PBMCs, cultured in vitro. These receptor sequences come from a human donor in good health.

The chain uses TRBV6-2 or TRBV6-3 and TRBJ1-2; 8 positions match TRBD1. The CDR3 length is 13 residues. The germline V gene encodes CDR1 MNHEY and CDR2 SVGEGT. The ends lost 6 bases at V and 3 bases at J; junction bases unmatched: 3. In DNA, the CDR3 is TGTGCCAGCAGCGACAGGGGAGACTATGGCTACACCTTC. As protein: CASSDRGDYGYTF.

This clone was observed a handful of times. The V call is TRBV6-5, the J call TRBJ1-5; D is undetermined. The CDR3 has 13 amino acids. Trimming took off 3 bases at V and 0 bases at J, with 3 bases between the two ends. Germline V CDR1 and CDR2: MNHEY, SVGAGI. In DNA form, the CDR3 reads TGTGCCAGCAGTTATAATAGCAATCAGCCCCAGCATTTT. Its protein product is CASSYNSNQPQHF.

The CDR3: CASSTGFPGQGSGNTIYF. CDR3 bases: TGTGCCAGCTCGACGGGTTTTCCGGGACAGGGGTCTGGAAACACCATATATTTT. The chain is built from TRBV18 and TRBJ1-3, with TRBD1 identical over 10 bases. CDR1 KGHSH and CDR2 LQKENI come from the germline V gene. The CDR3 has 18 amino acids. Unmatched junction bases numbered 12, after V lost 6 bases and J lost 1 base.

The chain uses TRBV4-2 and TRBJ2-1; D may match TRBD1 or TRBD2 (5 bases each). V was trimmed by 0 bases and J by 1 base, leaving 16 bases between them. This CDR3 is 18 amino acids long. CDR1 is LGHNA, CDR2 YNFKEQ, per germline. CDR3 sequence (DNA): TGTGCCAGCAGCCAAGAGGGGGACCCCCAGAGGTCCTACAATGAGCAGTTCTTC. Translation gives CASSQEGDPQRSYNEQFF.

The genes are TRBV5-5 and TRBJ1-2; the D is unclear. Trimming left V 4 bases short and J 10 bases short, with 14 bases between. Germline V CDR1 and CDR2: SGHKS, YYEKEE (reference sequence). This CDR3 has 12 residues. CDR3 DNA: TGTGCCAGCAGCCAAGACACCTATCACTACACCTTC. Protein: CASSQDTYHYTF.